This T cell receptor beta chain appears in the sequencing data of a study of CD8 T cells in ankylosing spondylitis. This clonotype has at least ten counts. The antigen remains unidentified. Study results and limitations: Disease-linked clones proved CD8+ and comparatively uncommon in peripheral blood. About 8 highly homologous variants made up a TCR beta motif that seemed to typify ankylosing spondylitis blood.

Making the TCR beta libraries involved quantitative 5'-RACE with molecular barcodes. MiXCR was run by TCRdb on the 5' RACE reads, yielding one entry per CDR3 protein. The sample consists of 100,000 or so distinct CDR3 sequences, around 8.5% of them appearing once. Sequencing was carried out using blood, either unsorted or a sorted T cell fraction (not recorded which). The receptor was derived from a male donor with ankylosing spondylitis.

For the CDR3, the DNA is TGTGCCAGCAGCAGAGGACTAGCGGGGGTCACAGATACGCAGTATTTT. Protein sequence: CASSRGLAGVTDTQYF. The V gene is TRBV7-8, the J gene TRBJ2-3, with 13 bases fitting TRBD2. The CDR3 totals 16 residues. Per germline, CDR1 SGHVS and CDR2 FQNEAQ. With 5 bases clipped from V and 2 bases from J, the junction kept 4 bases outside the gene matches.